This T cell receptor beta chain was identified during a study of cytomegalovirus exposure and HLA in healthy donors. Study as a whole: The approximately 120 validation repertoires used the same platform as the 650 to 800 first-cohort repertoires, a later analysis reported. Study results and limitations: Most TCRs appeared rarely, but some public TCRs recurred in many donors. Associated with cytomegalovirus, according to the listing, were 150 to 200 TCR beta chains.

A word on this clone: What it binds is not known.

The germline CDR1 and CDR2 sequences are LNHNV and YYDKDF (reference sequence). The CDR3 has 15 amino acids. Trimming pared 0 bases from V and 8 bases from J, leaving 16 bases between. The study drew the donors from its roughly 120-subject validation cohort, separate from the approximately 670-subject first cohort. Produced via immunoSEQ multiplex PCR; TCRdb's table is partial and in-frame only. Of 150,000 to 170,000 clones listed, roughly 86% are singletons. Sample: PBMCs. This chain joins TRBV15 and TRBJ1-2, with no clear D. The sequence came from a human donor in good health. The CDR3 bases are TGTGCCACCAGCAGAGATCGGGGTCCCTACGGGGGCTACACCTTC. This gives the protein CATSRDRGPYGGYTF.